Below, 29 T cell receptor beta chains from the same sample are listed, as sequenced in a study of metastatic and nonmetastatic thyroid tumors. TCRdb called clones again from the PCR reads with MiXCR. The data contain fewer than 50,000 clones, 28% of them singletons. Every patient was untreated before thyroid surgery. Material for sequencing was blood. These receptors were collected from a male donor with papillary thyroid cancer or a benign thyroid nodule (not recorded which). Some clones in this sample may be carry-over from other donors' samples.

In its sample, this clone was seen many times. The V gene is TRBV7-9, the J gene TRBJ1-1; D not resolved. Germline assignment: CDR1 SEHNR and CDR2 FQNEAQ (reference sequence). This CDR3 has 13 amino acids. V was shortened by 7 bases and J by 1 base, with 10 bases between the two germline ends. The CDR3 spells CASIGNQNTEAFF. CDR3 DNA sequence: TGTGCCAGCATCGGCAACCAGAACACTGAAGCTTTCTTT.

Ten or more counts support this clone. The rearrangement joins TRBV4-2 to TRBJ1-5; 8 bases fit TRBD1. After removal of 0 bases from V and 7 bases from J, the junction contained 8 bases not matched to a gene. Germline values: CDR1 LGHNA, CDR2 YNFKEQ. This CDR3 spans 16 amino acids. CDR3 sequence (DNA): TGTGCCAGCAGCCAAGAGCCCTCGACAGGGGCGCAGCCCCAGCATTTT. This encodes CASSQEPSTGAQPQHF.

This clone was counted only a few times. The V gene is TRBV6-5, the J gene TRBJ2-1, with D hard to call. The CDR3 has 14 amino acids. Trimming removed 2 bases at V and 7 bases at J, with 12 bases between. Germline V gene lookup returns CDR1 MNHEY and CDR2 SVGAGI. The CDR3, as DNA: TGTGCCAGCAGTTACACCCTAAGTATGAATGAGCAGTTCTTC. It codes for CASSYTLSMNEQFF.

Judged by abundance, this clone is medium-sized (0.01 to 0.1%). This chain joins TRBV20-1 and TRBJ1-2, with D hard to call. V lost 2 bases and J 6 bases, leaving 19 bases between the germline ends. Germline CDR1 reads DFQATT; CDR2 reads SNEGSKA (reference sequence). This CDR3 is built from 15 residues. This CDR3 reads CSARQAVAQENGYTF. CDR3 in DNA: TGCAGTGCTAGACAAGCAGTGGCGCAGGAGAATGGCTACACCTTC.

For this clone: Its ends do not fully match the called genes, so a read error is possible. The gene calls are TRBV5-8 and TRBJ1-2; possible D gene TRBD1, 5 bases. This CDR3 is 13 amino acids long. CDR1 and CDR2 from the germline V gene are SGHTS and YDEGEE. The CDR3 DNA sequence: TGTGCCAGCAGCCGGGACGGAAGCTATGACTACACCTTC. Encoded protein: CASSRDGSYDYTF.

The chain recombines TRBV20-1 with TRBJ2-7, with D hard to call. CDR1 and CDR2 (germline): DFQATT, SNEGSKA (reference sequence). The CDR3 totals 14 residues. The V end lost 0 bases, the J end lost 0 bases, and 9 bases lay between the germline ends. The CDR3 reads CSARDPRTSYEQYF. The CDR3 coding sequence is TGCAGTGCTAGAGACCCTAGGACCTCCTACGAGCAGTACTTC.

This clone has a count of ten or more. The genes are TRBV7-2 and TRBJ2-1, with TRBD2 matching over 13 bases. The CDR3 has 17 amino acids. CDR1 is SGHTA, CDR2 FQGNSA, per germline. Unmatched junction bases numbered 4, after V lost 5 bases and J lost 0 bases. CDR3 bases: TGTGCCAGCAGCCTGGGACTAGCGGGGAGCTCCTACAATGAGCAGTTCTTC. Protein: CASSLGLAGSSYNEQFF.

This clone is labeled as medium-sized (0.01 to 0.1%). The CDR3 sequence is CASSLSFGSGANVLTF. The CDR3, as DNA: TGTGCCAGCAGTTTATCGTTCGGGTCTGGGGCCAACGTCCTGACTTTC. The chain carries TRBV27 and TRBJ2-6; no clear D. The CDR3 is 16 residues long. Germline V CDR1 and CDR2: MNHEY, SMNVEV (reference sequence). The V and J ends lost 0 bases and 1 base respectively, with 7 bases between them.

The genes are TRBV12-3 or TRBV12-4 and TRBJ1-2; D call uncertain. The CDR3 sequence is 14 residues long. The V and J ends lost 3 bases and 8 bases respectively, with 16 bases between them. The CDR3 loop is CASSFCAGGLGYTF. The CDR3 DNA is TGTGCCAGCAGTTTTTGTGCCGGCGGATTGGGCTACACCTTC.

V and J are TRBV25-1 and TRBJ2-3; perhaps TRBD2 as D (5 bases). The V gene lost 8 bases and the J gene lost 2 bases, with 17 bases spanning the gap. Germline lookup yields CDR1 MGHDK and CDR2 SYGVNS. This CDR3 spans 15 amino acids. Here the CDR3 DNA reads TGTGCCAGCGGACTTTCAGGATACAACACAGATACGCAGTATTTT. Its protein is CASGLSGYNTDTQYF.

This clone was counted many times. The chain recombines TRBV30 with TRBJ2-3; TRBD2 matches at 8 bases. The trim removed 5 bases at V and 5 bases at J, leaving 12 bases unmatched. Germline V gene sequence: CDR1 GTSNPN, CDR2 SVGIG (reference sequence). The CDR3 runs 15 residues. The CDR3 protein is CAWEAGAGEEDTQYF. CDR3 bases: TGTGCCTGGGAAGCGGGAGCGGGAGAGGAAGATACGCAGTATTTT.

This chain links TRBV9 with TRBJ2-5, with no clear D. This CDR3 comprises 14 residues. Germline V gene data show CDR1 as SGDLS and CDR2 as YYNGEE. V lost 0 bases and J lost 4, with 10 bases in between. The CDR3, as DNA: TGTGCCAGCAGCGTAGATCAATGGTTAGAGACCCAGTACTTC. Translation: CASSVDQWLETQYF.

The rearrangement uses TRBV28 and TRBJ2-3; tentative D call: TRBD2 (6 bases). Germline lookup yields CDR1 MDHEN and CDR2 SYDVKM. Trimming removed 7 bases from V and 1 base from J, with 15 bases in between. The CDR3 loop spans 15 amino acids. CDR3 in amino acids: CASIHGGPGTDTQYF. CDR3 DNA sequence: TGTGCCAGCATTCACGGGGGACCTGGCACAGATACGCAGTATTTT.

Turning to this clone: One end of the junction is discordant with germline, which a read error may explain. This chain uses TRBV20-1 with TRBJ2-5; no clear D gene. Germline V gene sequence: CDR1 DFQATT, CDR2 SNEGSKA (reference sequence). The CDR3 is 12 residues long. CDR3 residues: CSARIEQDTQYF. CDR3 bases: TGCAGTGCTAGGATAGAACAAGATACCCAGTACTTC.

This clone was detected only a few times. CDR3 coding DNA: TGCAGTGCTTCAAATTTCCTCCGACTCCGCCTCAATGAGCAGTTCTTC. It encodes CSASNFLRLRLNEQFF. The V and J genes are TRBV20-1 and TRBJ2-1; D uncertain. This CDR3 has 16 amino acids. V lost 5 bases and J 6 bases, leaving 23 bases between the germline ends. CDR1 is DFQATT, CDR2 SNEGSKA, per germline (reference sequence).

The CDR3 loop is CASSSGLGLAGPSNTGELFF. The DNA of the CDR3 is TGTGCCAGCAGCTCAGGTCTAGGACTAGCGGGCCCTTCGAACACCGGGGAGCTGTTTTTT. The chain couples TRBV7-1 to TRBJ2-2; 11 nucleotides align to TRBD2. TRBV7-1 is an open reading frame, and its role is uncertain. V shed 1 base and J 0 bases; nucleotides not matched to a gene: 10. The CDR3 covers 20 residues.

The chain uses TRBV9 and TRBJ1-1, with 8 bases matching TRBD1. The length of the CDR3 is 15 residues. CDR1 is SGDLS and CDR2 is YYNGEE in the germline V gene. CDR3 coding DNA: TGTCACAGCAGCCCAAATGGACAGGGAAGGACTGAAGCTTTCTTT. Its translation: CHSSPNGQGRTEAFF.

As for this clone: A junction end diverges from the germline sequence, so it may reflect a read error. As DNA, the CDR3 is TGTACCAGCAGCTCAAAAGTTTACTATGGCTACACCTTC. As protein: CTSSSKVYYGYTF. V is TRBV5-6 and J is TRBJ1-2; D gene unclear. CDR1 and CDR2 from the germline V gene are SGHDT and YYEEEE. The CDR3 extends over 13 amino acids.

In the case of this clone: This may arise from a read error, as a much more abundant clone is one base away. This chain joins TRBV6-2 or TRBV6-3 and TRBJ1-5, with D perhaps TRBD1 (5 bases). CDR1 is MNHEY and CDR2 is SVGEGT in the germline V gene. CDR3 length equals 17 residues. Trimming removed 0 bases at V and 7 bases at J, with 19 bases between. The CDR3 bases are TGTGCCAGCAGTTACTCGAATTGGGGGGTGCTGGGGCAGCCCCAGCATTTT. Its protein product is CASSYSNWGVLGQPQHF.

There are many counts of this clone. The rearrangement uses TRBV6-1 and TRBJ2-3; TRBD2 agrees at 13 bases. Germline CDR1 reads MNHNS; CDR2 reads SASEGT. The trim removed 6 bases at V and 3 bases at J, leaving 12 bases unmatched. The CDR3 loop spans 18 amino acids. The CDR3 nucleotides read TGTGCCAGCAGGAACCTAGCCGGGACTAGCGGGAAGACAGATACGCAGTATTTT. Its protein product is CASRNLAGTSGKTDTQYF.

Notes on this clone: An end of the junction does not agree with germline; a read error may underlie this. V is TRBV19 and J is TRBJ1-4; no definite D call. Germline CDR1 LNHDA, CDR2 SQIVND (reference sequence). CDR3 length: 15 residues. This CDR3 reads CVSSPYTTTNEKLFF. CDR3 coding DNA: TGTGTCAGTAGTCCCTACACCACAACTAATGAAAAACTGTTTTTT. Complete variable domain (other parts from reference TRBV19 and TRBJ1-4): DGGITQSPKYLFRKEGQNVTLSCEQNLNHDAMYWYRQDPGQGLRLIYYSQIVNDFQKGDIAEGYSVSREKKESFPLTVTSAQKNPTAFYLCVSSPYTTTNEKLFFGSGTQLSVL.

This clone was seen more than once but under ten times. A read error may be the cause here, since a much bigger clone is one base away. V and J are TRBV11-1 and TRBJ2-3; perhaps D is TRBD1 or TRBD2 (5 bases each). The V end lost 10 bases, the J end lost 0 bases, and 20 bases lay between the germline ends. The CDR3 has 16 residues. Germline V lookup: CDR1 SGHAT, CDR2 FQDESV (reference sequence). CDR3 coding DNA: TGTGCCATCAGGGACCGACAGACCAGTAGCACAGATACGCAGTATTTT. It specifies CAIRDRQTSSTDTQYF.

As to this clone: Germline is not matched at one junction end, which may reflect a read error. The chain is built from TRBV30 and TRBJ2-7, with 11 bases identical to TRBD1. CDR1 and CDR2 (germline): GTSNPN, SVGIG (reference sequence). The CDR3 length is 13 residues. The CDR3 spells CACSGGTGGEQYF. CDR3 sequence (DNA): TGTGCCTGTAGTGGGGGGACAGGGGGCGAGCAGTACTTC.

In its sample, this clone was seen a few times. The junction shows a germline mismatch at one end, possibly a read error. The chain is built from TRBV27 and TRBJ1-2, with D perhaps matching TRBD1 (5 bases). The CDR3 is 15 amino acids. Per the germline V gene, CDR1 is MNHEY and CDR2 is SMNVEV (reference sequence). The CDR3 sequence: CAGSSPSEGALRYTF. In DNA form, the CDR3 reads TGTGCCGGCAGTTCCCCCTCCGAAGGGGCGCTTCGCTACACCTTC.

This clone was observed many times. One end of the junction varies from germline; a read error may be responsible. Other DNA sequences in this sample translate to the same CDR3. The chain links TRBV27 to TRBJ1-6; TRBD1 matches at 7 bases. Germline values: CDR1 MNHEY, CDR2 SMNVEV (reference sequence). This CDR3 contains 15 residues. CDR3 DNA: TGCGCCAGCAGTTTAGGAGGGACAGAGAATTCACCCCTCCACTTT. Its translation is CASSLGGTENSPLHF.

About this clone: An end of the junction does not agree with germline; a read error may underlie this. This CDR3 is CASSLERLGEKYF. CDR3 sequence (DNA): TGTGCCAGCAGCTTAGAAAGGTTGGGCGAGAAGTACTTC. This chain uses TRBV7-6 with TRBJ2-7, with unresolved D. Per germline, CDR1 SGHVS and CDR2 FNYEAQ. The CDR3 sequence is 13 residues long. Combining the CDR3 with reference TRBV7-6 and TRBJ2-7 gives the whole variable domain GAGVSQSPRYKVTKRGQDVALRCDPISGHVSLYWYRQALGQGPEFLTYFNYEAQQDKSGLPNDRFSAERPEGSISTLTIQRTEQRDSAMYRCASSLERLGEKYFGPGTRLTVT.

This clone was observed many times. The chain combines TRBV7-2 with TRBJ2-2; D gene uncertain. Germline loops: CDR1 SGHTA, CDR2 FQGNSA. Trimming left V 5 bases short and J 7 bases short, with 11 bases between. The CDR3 loop spans 13 amino acids. The CDR3 DNA follows: TGTGCCAGCAGCGTATTATCGGGCGGGGAGCTGTTTTTT. Translation: CASSVLSGGELFF.

This clone appeared a single time. The chain employs TRBV2 and TRBJ2-2; possible D gene TRBD1, 6 bases. Germline values: CDR1 SNHLY, CDR2 FYNNEI. The CDR3 covers 16 residues. The V end was cut by 9 bases, the J end by 7 bases, with 24 bases between. The CDR3: CARRHMRDIGGGELFF. CDR3 coding DNA: TGTGCCAGAAGACACATGAGGGACATTGGCGGCGGGGAGCTGTTTTTT.

On this clone: The conserved phenylalanine or tryptophan is not found at the CDR3 terminus, so this likely reflects a read error. The rearrangement joins TRBV6-2 or TRBV6-3 to TRBJ2-7; tentatively, D is TRBD2 (7 bases). Deletions cut 8 bases from V and 4 bases from J, with 24 bases between. This CDR3 has 16 amino acids. CDR1 is MNHEY, CDR2 SVGEGT, per germline. The CDR3 loop is CASPTGIAGQDYEQYY. CDR3 DNA: TGTGCCAGCCCGACAGGAATAGCGGGCCAAGATTACGAGCAGTACTAC.